Included here is one T cell receptor beta chain sequence, with context. Clones were sequenced by immunoSEQ multiplex PCR, and TCRdb holds only the in-frame ones, with some missing. The sample lists about 150,000 clones; approximately 91% were seen once. This sample is part of a study of T cell responses to AZD1222 COVID-19 vaccine. Trimming pared 2 bases from V and 2 bases from J, leaving 10 bases between. Germline CDR1 SGHRS, CDR2 YFSETQ. The CDR3 totals 15 residues. Sequences were derived from peripheral blood, sampled 28 days after the second AZD1222 dose. The receptor's source is an adult who received the AZD1222 COVID-19 vaccine. This chain connects TRBV5-1 to TRBJ2-2; D is unresolved. DNA of the CDR3: TGCGCCAGCAGCTTTGCCAATCCTAACACCGGGGAGCTGTTTTTT. Its protein is CASSFANPNTGELFF.